Following are 4 T cell receptor beta chains from one sample sequenced in a study of CXCR3-negative and CXCR3-positive naive CD8 T cells. UMI-tagged TRB cDNA libraries were built via 5' RACE. TCRdb re-called the 5' RACE reads; one entry per CDR3 protein, DNA not given. Its table records approximately 59,000 distinct CDR3 sequences. These TCRs are of unknown antigen specificity. General study points: Comparison of naive cells showed more hydrophobic TRB CDR3s in CXCR3-positive than in CXCR3-negative naive cells.

The sequenced material came from naive CXCR3+ CD8+ T cells from blood. Subset here: CD45RO-CCR7+CD27+CD95- naive CD8+ T cells expressing CXCR3 (TNR3+). Receptor source: a human donor in good health. Some clones in this sample may be carry-over from other donors' samples.

The chain employs TRBV7-2 and TRBJ2-7; TCRdb's D gene call, TRBD1, goes unchecked for lack of DNA. The CDR3 runs to 13 residues. Germline lookup yields CDR1 SGHTA and CDR2 FQGNSA. The CDR3 region is CASSLAPGSEQYF.

The V and J genes are TRBV7-9 and TRBJ2-1; TCRdb indicates TRBD2, and absent DNA this call remains unverified. CDR1 SEHNR and CDR2 FQNEAQ come from the germline V gene (reference sequence). This CDR3 spans 18 amino acids. CDR3 residues: CASSLPRHGAGGRNEQFF. Full variable domain (remainder filled in from reference TRBV7-9 and TRBJ2-1): DTGVSQNPRHKITKRGQNVTFRCDPISEHNRLYWYRQTLGQGPEFLTYFQNEAQLEKSRLLSDRFSAERPKGSFSTLEIQRTEQGDSAMYLCASSLPRHGAGGRNEQFFGPGTRLTVL.

The chain employs TRBV27 and TRBJ1-2; there is no DNA to check the TCRdb D call of TRBD1. Per the germline V gene, CDR1 is MNHEY and CDR2 is SMNVEV (reference sequence). CDR3 length: 13 residues. CDR3 in amino acids: CASGATGDYGYTF.

The chain carries TRBV20-1 and TRBJ1-4. This CDR3 contains 16 residues. Germline CDR1 reads DFQATT; CDR2 reads SNEGSKA (reference sequence). The CDR3 sequence: CSVPKFTTATNEKLFF.